What follows are 27 T cell receptor beta chains derived from one specimen sequenced in a study of blood T cell repertoires in COVID-19. Only in-frame clones appear in the TCRdb table, and some are missing; sequencing was by immunoSEQ multiplex PCR. The table has about 58,000 clones, 75% to 85% seen once. Specimen: peripheral blood. Receptors originate from a man aged 45-65 years with COVID-19, enrolled during active disease.

The chain combines TRBV30 with TRBJ1-1; 9 positions agree with TRBD1. CDR3 length equals 13 residues. Germline V gene data show CDR1 as GTSNPN and CDR2 as SVGIG (reference sequence). The ends lost 7 bases at V and 3 bases at J; junction bases unmatched: 6. The CDR3 DNA sequence: TGTGCCTTTGGTCGGGACAGGGACACTGAAGCTTTCTTT. It translates to CAFGRDRDTEAFF.

This clone was seen just once. The chain joins TRBV30 to TRBJ2-1; 11 bases fit TRBD2. This CDR3 contains 12 residues. The germline V gene encodes CDR1 GTSNPN and CDR2 SVGIG (reference sequence). V gave up 0 bases and J gave up 16 bases; unmatched junction bases: 5. CDR3 residues: CAWSVSGGDSFF. In nucleotides, the CDR3 is TGTGCCTGGAGTGTTAGCGGGGGGGACTCTTTCTTC.

This clone was counted once. The chain links TRBV2 to TRBJ2-7; 7 nucleotides agree with TRBD2. This CDR3 spans 15 amino acids. J was trimmed by 1 base and V by 4 bases; bases with no gene match: 7. Germline CDR1 reads SNHLY; CDR2 reads FYNNEI. The chain's CDR3 is CASSGMGGGSYEQYF. CDR3 coding DNA: TGTGCCAGCAGTGGAATGGGGGGGGGTTCCTACGAGCAGTACTTC.

Regarding this clone: At one of its ends the junction is not consistent with the germline gene, which may arise from a read error. The rearrangement links TRBV4-1 to TRBJ2-7; D unclear. The germline V gene encodes CDR1 MGHRA and CDR2 YSYEKL. CDR3 length: 15 amino acids. Written as DNA, the CDR3 is TGCGCCAGCAGCCAAGCCGCTCGTATGTCCTACGAGCAATACTTC. This gives the protein CASSQAARMSYEQYF.

The gene calls are TRBV11-3 and TRBJ2-5, with 13 bases aligning to TRBD2. Per germline, CDR1 SGHNT and CDR2 YENEEA. V gave up 5 bases and J gave up 5 bases; unmatched junction bases: 5. The CDR3 contains 15 residues. CDR3 amino acids: CASSHGTSGKETQYF. Here the CDR3 DNA reads TGTGCCAGCAGCCACGGGACTAGCGGGAAGGAGACCCAGTACTTC.

In its sample, this clone was seen a few times. The CDR3 bases are TGTGCCAGCAGCCCCTGGGACAGGGGCACAGATACGCAGTATTTT. It translates to CASSPWDRGTDTQYF. V is TRBV9 and J is TRBJ2-3; the match to TRBD1 covers 9 bases. Germline assignment: CDR1 SGDLS and CDR2 YYNGEE. Losses at the gene ends were 4 bases for V and 1 base for J; bases not matched to a gene: 4. The CDR3 contains 15 residues.

The chain recombines TRBV5-4 with TRBJ1-2, with D perhaps TRBD1 (5 bases). V was pared by 4 bases and J by 6 bases, with 25 bases between. The CDR3 has 17 amino acids. Germline V CDR1 and CDR2: SGHNT, YYREEE (reference sequence). This CDR3 is CASSRPSAGHYSHGYTF. Written as DNA, the CDR3 is TGTGCCAGCAGCCGTCCTAGCGCAGGGCATTACTCTCATGGCTACACCTTC. The full variable domain, with the rest looked up from reference TRBV5-4 and TRBJ1-2, is ETGVTQSPTHLIKTRGQQVTLRCSSQSGHNTVSWYQQALGQGPQFIFQYYREEENGRGNFPPRFSGLQFPNYSSELNVNALELDDSALYLCASSRPSAGHYSHGYTFGSGTRLTVV.

V and J are TRBV29-1 and TRBJ1-2; tentatively, D is TRBD1 (6 bases). CDR1 SQVTM and CDR2 ANQGSEA come from the germline V gene. The germline V and J ends were trimmed by 6 bases and 6 bases, with 14 bases remaining between them. The CDR3 covers 12 residues. The CDR3 region has the DNA TGCAGCGTGGCCGGGACATTTAATGGCTACACCTTC. Protein product: CSVAGTFNGYTF.

This chain connects TRBV19 to TRBJ2-3; TRBD2 agrees at 8 bases. V was clipped by 5 bases and J by 4 bases; unmatched bases: 8. Germline CDR1 is LNHDA and CDR2 is SQIVND (reference sequence). The CDR3 extends over 15 amino acids. CDR3 nucleotides: TGTGCCAGTAGTTTGGATAGCGGGATTGCAGATACGCAGTATTTT. Protein: CASSLDSGIADTQYF.

The chain is built from TRBV10-2 and TRBJ1-2; possibly TRBD1 for D (5 bases). Trimming cost V 4 bases and J 4 bases, with 10 bases left between them. The CDR3 sequence is 13 residues long. From germline, CDR1 is WSHSY and CDR2 SAAADI. The CDR3 here is CASSGQGGYGYTF. CDR3 sequence (DNA): TGCGCCAGCAGTGGGCAGGGCGGCTATGGCTACACCTTC.

DNA for the CDR3: TGCAGTGCTAGAGATTACTACGAGCAGTACTTC. It translates to CSARDYYEQYF. J is TRBJ2-7 and V is TRBV20-1; D gene ambiguous. The CDR3 covers 11 residues. The germline V and J ends were trimmed by 0 bases and 3 bases, with 3 bases remaining between them. The germline V gene encodes CDR1 DFQATT and CDR2 SNEGSKA (reference sequence).

The genes are TRBV5-1 and TRBJ2-3, with 7 positions matching TRBD1. Germline CDR1 SGHRS, CDR2 YFSETQ. There are 16 residues in the CDR3. V trimming: 0 bases; J trimming: 2 bases; junction bases outside the gene matches: 6. The CDR3 DNA follows: TGCGCCAGCAGCTTGGCGAGCAGGGGGAACACAGATACGCAGTATTTT. This sequence encodes CASSLASRGNTDTQYF.

This chain joins TRBV9 and TRBJ2-3, with TRBD1 matching over 7 bases. V trimming: 4 bases; J trimming: 2 bases; junction bases outside the gene matches: 10. This CDR3 has 16 amino acids. The germline V gene has CDR1 SGDLS and CDR2 YYNGEE. CDR3 region: CASSPMTGIHTDTQYF. The CDR3 region has the DNA TGTGCCAGCAGCCCTATGACAGGGATCCACACAGATACGCAGTATTTT.

The chain combines TRBV6-5 with TRBJ1-5; D is uncertain. The germline V gene encodes CDR1 MNHEY and CDR2 SVGAGI. The CDR3 has 11 amino acids. The CDR3, as DNA: TGTGCTAACAGATTAAATCAGCCCCAGCATTTT. Encoded protein: CANRLNQPQHF.

J is TRBJ1-1 and V is TRBV14; weak D call: TRBD1 (5 bases). This CDR3 region has 17 residues. From germline, CDR1 is SGHDN and CDR2 FVKESK. V gave up 1 base and J gave up 1 base, with 16 bases separating them. The CDR3 here is CASSQGRGRTTNTEAFF. The CDR3 DNA reads TGTGCCAGCAGCCAAGGGAGGGGTCGGACTACGAACACTGAAGCTTTCTTT.

CDR3: CSIQTSSAGELFF. CDR3 bases: TGCAGCATTCAGACTAGCAGTGCCGGGGAGCTGTTTTTT. The chain has TRBV29-1 and TRBJ2-2; TRBD2 agrees at 7 bases. The CDR3 extends over 13 amino acids. The germline V gene has CDR1 SQVTM and CDR2 ANQGSEA. V shed 8 bases, J shed 6 bases, and the junction held 9 bases outside the gene matches.

The rearrangement uses TRBV5-5 and TRBJ2-1; D is perhaps TRBD1 (5 bases). V was shortened by 4 bases and J by 3 bases, with 8 bases between the two germline ends. The CDR3 covers 13 residues. Germline CDR1 reads SGHKS; CDR2 reads YYEKEE (reference sequence). The CDR3, as DNA: TGTGCCAGCAGCGGGGCGGTCTACAATGAGCAGTTCTTC. Its translation is CASSGAVYNEQFF.

V is TRBV7-3 and J is TRBJ2-3; 10 bases fit TRBD2. Unmatched junction bases numbered 4, after V lost 0 bases and J lost 1 base. The CDR3 has 17 amino acids. Germline V gene data show CDR1 as SGHTA and CDR2 as FQGTGA. The CDR3, as DNA: TGTGCCAGCAGCTTAACCGGGACTAGCGTTGGCACAGATACGCAGTATTTT. Translating it yields CASSLTGTSVGTDTQYF.

The rearrangement uses TRBV7-2 and TRBJ1-1; D is possibly TRBD1 (6 bases). Germline loops: CDR1 SGHTA, CDR2 FQGNSA. This CDR3 spans 16 amino acids. The V end lost 4 bases, the J end lost 6 bases, and 21 bases lay between the germline ends. The CDR3 bases are TGTGCCAGCAGCTCAGCGGGCACAGGGTCTTTGTCTGAAGCTTTCTTT. Translated, it gives CASSSAGTGSLSEAFF.

There are a few counts of this clone. The chain is built from TRBV7-8 and TRBJ2-5; TRBD1 aligns across 9 bases. The CDR3 is 15 residues long. Germline loops: CDR1 SGHVS, CDR2 FQNEAQ. The V gene end was trimmed by 7 bases and the J gene end by 5 bases; junction bases not matched to a gene: 11. The CDR3 protein is CASKRTGDFGETQYF. In DNA form, the CDR3 reads TGTGCCAGCAAAAGGACAGGGGATTTTGGGGAGACCCAGTACTTC.

V is TRBV10-3 and J is TRBJ2-5; 8 bases match TRBD1. After removal of 0 bases from V and 4 bases from J, the junction contained 4 bases not matched to a gene. Germline V gives CDR1 ENHRY, CDR2 SYGVKD. The CDR3 is 15 residues long. Here the CDR3 DNA reads TGTGCCATCAGTGAGTCGACAGGGGTGGGAGAGACCCAGTACTTC. The encoded protein is CAISESTGVGETQYF.

The rearrangement uses TRBV3-1 (or the pseudogene TRBV3-2) and TRBJ1-1; 7 bases align to TRBD1. In germline, CDR1 is LGHDT, CDR2 YNNKEL (reference sequence). V was clipped by 5 bases and J by 8 bases; unmatched bases: 5. The CDR3 is 12 amino acids. The CDR3 DNA sequence: TGTGCCAGCAGCGACCTGGGACAGGAAGCTTTCTTT. Protein sequence: CASSDLGQEAFF.

V gene TRBV4-1 combines with J gene TRBJ2-5; maybe TRBD1 (5 bases). This CDR3 is built from 15 residues. Germline CDR1 MGHRA, CDR2 YSYEKL. V lost 2 bases to trimming and J lost 0 bases, with 10 bases between them. Here the CDR3 DNA reads TGCGCCAGCAGCCAAAGAAGGGGTAACCAAGAGACCCAGTACTTC. This translates into CASSQRRGNQETQYF.

The V and J genes are TRBV19 and TRBJ2-5, with TRBD2 as a possible D gene (7 bases). Germline V gene lookup returns CDR1 LNHDA and CDR2 SQIVND (reference sequence). The V end lost 6 bases, the J end lost 1 base, and 15 bases lay between the germline ends. The CDR3 totals 15 residues. CDR3 nucleotide sequence: TGTGCCAGTAGAGAGGGAGGGGGGTCCCAAGAGACCCAGTACTTC. It yields the protein CASREGGGSQETQYF.

The chain carries TRBV30 and TRBJ1-3; tentative D call: TRBD1 (5 bases). The CDR3 consists of 12 residues. The V and J ends lost 3 bases and 8 bases respectively, with 11 bases between them. Germline-derived CDR1 and CDR2 are GTSNPN and SVGIG (reference sequence). The DNA for the CDR3 is TGTGCCTGGAGACAGGCTGGGTACACCATATATTTT. This gives the protein CAWRQAGYTIYF. Variable domain in full (rest from reference TRBV30 and TRBJ1-3): SQTIHQWPATLVQPVGSPLSLECTVEGTSNPNLYWYRQAAGRGLQLLFYSVGIGQISSEVPQNLSASRPQDRQFILSSKKLLLSDSGFYLCAWRQAGYTIYFGEGSWLTVV.

The chain employs TRBV2 and TRBJ1-6; D is possibly TRBD1 (5 bases). In germline, CDR1 is SNHLY, CDR2 FYNNEI. V lost 2 bases and J lost 0, with 8 bases in between. The CDR3 totals 16 residues. DNA of the CDR3: TGTGCCAGCAGTGAATTGACAGTCTCCTATAATTCACCCCTCCACTTT. Amino acids: CASSELTVSYNSPLHF.

This chain links TRBV5-6 with TRBJ1-5; a weak D match, TRBD1 (5 bases). The CDR3 totals 16 residues. V gave up 2 bases and J gave up 5 bases, with 17 bases separating them. Germline values: CDR1 SGHDT, CDR2 YYEEEE. The CDR3: CASSLGRKVGDQPQHF. The CDR3 DNA sequence: TGTGCCAGCAGCTTAGGTAGGAAGGTAGGGGATCAGCCCCAGCATTTT.